The sequence of this T cell receptor (beta chain) was determined in a study of OX40 agonist ivuxolimab in advanced cancers. Note on this clone: As yet, its antigen is unknown.

Some clones are missing from TCRdb's copy, which holds only in-frame ones; the method was immunoSEQ multiplex PCR. The data show 90,000 to 100,000 clones, 75% to 90% seen once. V gave up 3 bases and J gave up 7 bases, with 13 bases separating them. Germline values: CDR1 SNHLY, CDR2 FYNNEI. CDR3 length equals 15 residues. Findings of the study overall: Clonal expansion was seen in CD4+ and CD8+ blood T cells by week 6 at 0.1 to 3.0 mg/kg.

Peripheral blood came from all dose cohorts at three timepoints. This chain joins TRBV2 and TRBJ1-6, with a possible D match to TRBD1 (5 bases). This receptor was taken from an adult with an advanced solid tumor such as melanoma, head and neck, liver or kidney cancer. The sequences come from CD4+ or CD8+ T cells sorted from blood, collected in a trial of the OX40 agonist ivuxolimab. The CDR3 bases are TGTGCCAGCAGTGAGGCCGGGACTGGAAATTCACCCCTCCACTTT. Protein: CASSEAGTGNSPLHF.